This T cell receptor (beta chain) came from a study of blood T cells in healthy people across ages. This clonotype was observed many times. What it binds is unknown. The CDR3 loop spans 15 amino acids. Trimming removed 0 bases at V and 4 bases at J, with 14 bases between. Germline CDR1 SGDLS, CDR2 YYNGEE. Whole-study findings and limits: Possibly confounding the expanded clonotype changes was the fact that donor CMV status was unknown.

Per-sample yields of isolated PBMCs were at least 6 million. It was with a sample-barcoded 5' primer and a J-beta primer mix that a second PCR of roughly 6 to 12 cycles was run. Each cDNA molecule was tagged by a template-switch adaptor with 12 random nucleotides. Each CDR3 protein gets one entry after TCRdb re-called the 5' RACE reads with MiXCR. The sample has some 1 million distinct CDR3 sequences, roughly 45% seen once. Input material: blood. V gene TRBV9 combines with J gene TRBJ2-7; tentatively, D is TRBD2 (5 bases). This clonotype was obtained from a woman aged 60-75 years in good health. In nucleotides, the CDR3 is TGTGCCAGCAGCGTAGGCGCTTTTGAGGGTTACGAGCAGTACTTC. Its protein is CASSVGAFEGYEQYF.